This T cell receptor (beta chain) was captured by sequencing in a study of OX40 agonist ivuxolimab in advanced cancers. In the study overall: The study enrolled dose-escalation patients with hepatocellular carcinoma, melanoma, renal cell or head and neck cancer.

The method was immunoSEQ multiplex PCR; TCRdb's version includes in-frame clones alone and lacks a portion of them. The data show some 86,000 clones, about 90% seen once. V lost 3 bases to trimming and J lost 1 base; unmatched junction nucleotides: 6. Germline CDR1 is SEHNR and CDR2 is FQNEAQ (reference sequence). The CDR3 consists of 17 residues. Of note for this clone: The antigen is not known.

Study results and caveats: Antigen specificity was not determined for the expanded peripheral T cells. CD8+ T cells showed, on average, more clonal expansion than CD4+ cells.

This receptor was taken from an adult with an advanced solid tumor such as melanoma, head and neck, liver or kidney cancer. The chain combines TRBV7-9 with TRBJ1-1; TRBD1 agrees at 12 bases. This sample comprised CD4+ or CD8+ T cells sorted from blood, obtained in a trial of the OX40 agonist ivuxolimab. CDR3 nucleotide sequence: TGTGCCAGCAGCTTTCGGGACAGGGGGCGCCGGAACACTGAAGCTTTCTTT. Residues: CASSFRDRGRRNTEAFF.